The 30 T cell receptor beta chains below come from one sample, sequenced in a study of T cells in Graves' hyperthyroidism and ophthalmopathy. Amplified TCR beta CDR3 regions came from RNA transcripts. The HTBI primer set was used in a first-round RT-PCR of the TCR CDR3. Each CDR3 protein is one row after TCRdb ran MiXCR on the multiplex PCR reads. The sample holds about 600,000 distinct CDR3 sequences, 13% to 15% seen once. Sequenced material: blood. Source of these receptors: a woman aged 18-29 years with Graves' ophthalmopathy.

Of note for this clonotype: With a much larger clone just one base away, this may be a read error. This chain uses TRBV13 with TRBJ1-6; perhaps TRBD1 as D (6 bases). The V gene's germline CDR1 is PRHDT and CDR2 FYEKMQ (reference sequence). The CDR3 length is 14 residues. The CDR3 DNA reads TGTGCCAGCAGACGAGGGGGGCAGGATTCATCCCTCCACTTT. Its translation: CASRRGGQDSSLHF.

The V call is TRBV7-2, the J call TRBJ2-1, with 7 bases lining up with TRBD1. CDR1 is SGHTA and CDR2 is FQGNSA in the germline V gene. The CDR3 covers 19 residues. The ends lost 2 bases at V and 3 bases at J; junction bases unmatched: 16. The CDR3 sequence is CASSLNRGEGGKNYNEQFF. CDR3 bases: TGTGCCAGCAGCTTAAACAGGGGAGAGGGCGGTAAGAACTACAATGAGCAGTTCTTC.

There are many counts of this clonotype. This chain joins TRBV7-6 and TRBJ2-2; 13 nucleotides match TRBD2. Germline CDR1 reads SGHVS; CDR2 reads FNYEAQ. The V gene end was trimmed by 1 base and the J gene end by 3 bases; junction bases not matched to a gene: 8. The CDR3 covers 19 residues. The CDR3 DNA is TGTGCCAGCAGCTTAGTAACTAGCGGGAGGGAGGACGACACCGGGGAGCTGTTTTTT. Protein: CASSLVTSGREDDTGELFF.

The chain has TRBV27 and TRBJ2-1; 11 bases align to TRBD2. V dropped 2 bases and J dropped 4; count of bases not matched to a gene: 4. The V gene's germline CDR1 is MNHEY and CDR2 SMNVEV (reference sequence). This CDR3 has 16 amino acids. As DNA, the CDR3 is TGTGCCAGCAGTTTAGAAAGACTAGCGGGGTACAATGAGCAGTTCTTC. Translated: CASSLERLAGYNEQFF.

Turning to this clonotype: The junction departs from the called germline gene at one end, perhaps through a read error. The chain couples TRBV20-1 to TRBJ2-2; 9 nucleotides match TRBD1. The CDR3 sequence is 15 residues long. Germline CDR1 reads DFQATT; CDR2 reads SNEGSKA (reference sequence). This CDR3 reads CGARMGQGLTGELFF. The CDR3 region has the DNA TGCGGTGCTAGAATGGGACAGGGTCTAACCGGGGAGCTGTTTTTT.

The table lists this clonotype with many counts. The CDR3 bases are TGTGCCAGCAGTGAACGGTGGACAGGGAGGTCCTACGAGCAGTACTTC. It yields the protein CASSERWTGRSYEQYF. The chain uses TRBV6-1 and TRBJ2-7; 8 bases align to TRBD1. The CDR3 has 16 residues. Looked up from germline, CDR1 is MNHNS and CDR2 is SASEGT. V was pared by 2 bases and J by 1 base, with 7 bases of the junction left unmatched.

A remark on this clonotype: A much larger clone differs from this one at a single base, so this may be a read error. The CDR3 DNA is TGTGCCACCAGAGCCCTTTTGGCAGGGGGAAACTATGGCCACACCTTC. Translated: CATRALLAGGNYGHTF. This chain joins TRBV12-3 or TRBV12-4 and TRBJ1-2; 7 bases line up with TRBD1. The CDR3 is made up of 16 amino acids.

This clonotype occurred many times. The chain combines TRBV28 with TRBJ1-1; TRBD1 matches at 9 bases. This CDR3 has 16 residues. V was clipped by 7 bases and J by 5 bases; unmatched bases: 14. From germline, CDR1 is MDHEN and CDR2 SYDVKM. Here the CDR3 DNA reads TGTGCCAGCACCCATGCCGGGACAGGGAGAGGGACTGAAGCTTTCTTT. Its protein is CASTHAGTGRGTEAFF.

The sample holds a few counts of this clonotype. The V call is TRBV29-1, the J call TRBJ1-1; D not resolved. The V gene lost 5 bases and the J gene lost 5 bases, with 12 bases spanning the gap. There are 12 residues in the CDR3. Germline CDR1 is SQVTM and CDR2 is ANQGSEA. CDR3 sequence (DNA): TGCAGCGTTCAGGTGGGAGTGACTGAAGCTTTCTTT. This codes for CSVQVGVTEAFF.

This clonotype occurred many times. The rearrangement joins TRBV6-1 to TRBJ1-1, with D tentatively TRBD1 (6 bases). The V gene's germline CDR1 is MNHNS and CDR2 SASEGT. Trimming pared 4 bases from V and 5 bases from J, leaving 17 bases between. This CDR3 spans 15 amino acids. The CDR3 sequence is CASSGSWGARTEAFF. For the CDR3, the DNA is TGTGCCAGCAGTGGTTCGTGGGGGGCCAGGACTGAAGCTTTCTTT.

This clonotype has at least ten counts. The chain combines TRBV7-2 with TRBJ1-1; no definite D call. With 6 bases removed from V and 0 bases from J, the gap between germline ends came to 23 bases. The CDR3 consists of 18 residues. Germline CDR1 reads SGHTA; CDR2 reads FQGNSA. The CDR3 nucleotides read TGTGCCAGCAGATATAGAGGCTCTGGGCTGATAATGAACACTGAAGCTTTCTTT. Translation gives CASRYRGSGLIMNTEAFF.

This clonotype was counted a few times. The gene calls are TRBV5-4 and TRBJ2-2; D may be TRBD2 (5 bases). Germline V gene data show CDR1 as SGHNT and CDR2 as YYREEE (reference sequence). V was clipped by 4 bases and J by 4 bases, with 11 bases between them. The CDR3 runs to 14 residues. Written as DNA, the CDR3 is TGTGCCAGCAGCCCGGTAGGGAGCACCGGGGAGCTGTTTTTT. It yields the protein CASSPVGSTGELFF.

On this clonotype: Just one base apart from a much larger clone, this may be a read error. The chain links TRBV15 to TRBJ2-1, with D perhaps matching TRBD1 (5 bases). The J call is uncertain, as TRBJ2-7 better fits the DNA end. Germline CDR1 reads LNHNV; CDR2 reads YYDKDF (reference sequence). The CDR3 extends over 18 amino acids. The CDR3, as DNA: TGTGCCACCAGCAGAGGGGGCGATCTTTTCCCCTCATACAATGAGCAGTACTTC. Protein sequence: CATSRGGDLFPSYNEQYF.

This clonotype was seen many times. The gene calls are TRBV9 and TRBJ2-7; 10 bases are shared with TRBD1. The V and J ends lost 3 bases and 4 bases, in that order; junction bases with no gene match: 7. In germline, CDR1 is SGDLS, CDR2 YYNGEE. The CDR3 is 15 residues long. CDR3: CASSAGQGEGYEQYF. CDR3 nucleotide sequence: TGTGCCAGCAGCGCTGGACAGGGGGAAGGATACGAGCAGTACTTC.

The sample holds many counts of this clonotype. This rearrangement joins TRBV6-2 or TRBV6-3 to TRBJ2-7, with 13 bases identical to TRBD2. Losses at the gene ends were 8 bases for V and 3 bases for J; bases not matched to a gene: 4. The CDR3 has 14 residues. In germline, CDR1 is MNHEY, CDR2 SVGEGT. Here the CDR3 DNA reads TGTGCCAGCCAACTAGCGGGAGGGAACTACGAGCAGTACTTC. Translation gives CASQLAGGNYEQYF.

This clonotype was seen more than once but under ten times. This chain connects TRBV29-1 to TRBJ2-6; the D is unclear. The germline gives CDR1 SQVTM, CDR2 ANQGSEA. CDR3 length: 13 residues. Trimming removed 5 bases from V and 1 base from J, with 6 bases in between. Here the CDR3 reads CSVTVSGANVLTF. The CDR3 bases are TGCAGCGTTACGGTTTCTGGGGCCAACGTCCTGACTTTC.

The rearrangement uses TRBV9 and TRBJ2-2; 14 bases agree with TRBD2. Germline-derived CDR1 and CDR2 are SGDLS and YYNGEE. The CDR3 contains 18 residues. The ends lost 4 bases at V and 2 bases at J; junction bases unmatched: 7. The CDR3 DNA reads TGTGCCAGCAGCCGAAGACTAGCGGGAGGGCCAAACACCGGGGAGCTGTTTTTT. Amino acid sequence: CASSRRLAGGPNTGELFF.

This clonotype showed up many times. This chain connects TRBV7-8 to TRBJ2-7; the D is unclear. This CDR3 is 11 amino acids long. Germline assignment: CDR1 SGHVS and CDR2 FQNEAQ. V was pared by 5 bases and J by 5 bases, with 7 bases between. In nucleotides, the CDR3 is TGTGCCAGCAGCCCTTTCAACGAGCAGTACTTC. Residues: CASSPFNEQYF. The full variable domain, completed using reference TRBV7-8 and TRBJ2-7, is GAGVSQSPRYKVAKRGQDVALRCDPISGHVSLFWYQQALGQGPEFLTYFQNEAQLDKSGLPSDRFFAERPEGSVSTLKIQRTQQEDSAVYLCASSPFNEQYFGPGTRLTVT.

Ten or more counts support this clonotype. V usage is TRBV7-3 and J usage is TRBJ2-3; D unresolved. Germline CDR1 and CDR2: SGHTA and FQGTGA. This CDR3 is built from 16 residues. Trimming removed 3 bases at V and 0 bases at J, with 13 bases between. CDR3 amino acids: CASSFRFDPSTDTQYF. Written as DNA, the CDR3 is TGTGCCAGCAGCTTTAGATTTGACCCTAGCACAGATACGCAGTATTTT.

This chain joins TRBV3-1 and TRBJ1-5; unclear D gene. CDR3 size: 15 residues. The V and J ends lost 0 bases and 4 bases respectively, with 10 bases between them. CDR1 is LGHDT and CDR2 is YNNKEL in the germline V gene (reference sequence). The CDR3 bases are TGTGCCAGCAGCCAAGATTCTACGAGGAATCAGCCCCAGCATTTT. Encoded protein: CASSQDSTRNQPQHF.

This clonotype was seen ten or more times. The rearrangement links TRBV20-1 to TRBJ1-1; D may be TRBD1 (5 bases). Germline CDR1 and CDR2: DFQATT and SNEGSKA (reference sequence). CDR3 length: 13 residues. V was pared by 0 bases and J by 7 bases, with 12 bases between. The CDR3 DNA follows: TGCAGTGCTAGAGATGCTGGGACGGATGAAGCTTTCTTT. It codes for CSARDAGTDEAFF.

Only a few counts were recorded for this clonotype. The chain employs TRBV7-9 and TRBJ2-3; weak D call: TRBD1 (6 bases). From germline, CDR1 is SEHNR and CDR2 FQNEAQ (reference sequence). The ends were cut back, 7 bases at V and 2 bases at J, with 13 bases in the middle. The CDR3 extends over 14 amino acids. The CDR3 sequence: CASTVVGATDTQYF. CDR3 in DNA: TGTGCCAGCACCGTCGTGGGGGCCACAGATACGCAGTATTTT.

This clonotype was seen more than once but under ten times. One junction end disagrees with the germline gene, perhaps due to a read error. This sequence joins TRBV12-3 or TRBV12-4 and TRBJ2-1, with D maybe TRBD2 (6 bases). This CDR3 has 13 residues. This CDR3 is CASSFGTPGGMIF. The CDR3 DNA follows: TGTGCCAGCAGTTTTGGGACTCCGGGTGGAATGATCTTC.

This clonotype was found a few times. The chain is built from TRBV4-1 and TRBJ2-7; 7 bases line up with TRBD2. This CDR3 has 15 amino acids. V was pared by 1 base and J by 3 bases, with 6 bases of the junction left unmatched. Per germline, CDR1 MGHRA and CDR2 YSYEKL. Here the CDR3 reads CASSQVGGTRYEQYF. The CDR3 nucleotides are TGCGCCAGCAGCCAAGTGGGGGGGACCCGCTACGAGCAGTACTTC.

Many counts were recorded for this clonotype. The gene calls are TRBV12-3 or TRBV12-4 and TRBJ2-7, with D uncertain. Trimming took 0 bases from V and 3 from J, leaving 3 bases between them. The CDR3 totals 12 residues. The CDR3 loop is CASSLAVYEQYF. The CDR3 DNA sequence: TGTGCCAGCAGTTTAGCGGTCTACGAGCAGTACTTC.

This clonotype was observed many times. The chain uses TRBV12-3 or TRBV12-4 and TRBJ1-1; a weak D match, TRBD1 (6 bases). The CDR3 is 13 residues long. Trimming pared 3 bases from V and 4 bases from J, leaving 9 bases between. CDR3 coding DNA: TGTGCCAGCAGTTTTGGAGGGGGCACTGAAGCTTTCTTT. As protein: CASSFGGGTEAFF.

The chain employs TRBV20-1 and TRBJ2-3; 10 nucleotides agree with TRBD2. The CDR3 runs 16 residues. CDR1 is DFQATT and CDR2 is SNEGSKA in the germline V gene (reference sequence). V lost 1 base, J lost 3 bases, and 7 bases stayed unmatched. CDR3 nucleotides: TGCAGTGCTAGAGCATATTTAGCGGGAGGAACAGATACGCAGTATTTT. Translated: CSARAYLAGGTDTQYF.

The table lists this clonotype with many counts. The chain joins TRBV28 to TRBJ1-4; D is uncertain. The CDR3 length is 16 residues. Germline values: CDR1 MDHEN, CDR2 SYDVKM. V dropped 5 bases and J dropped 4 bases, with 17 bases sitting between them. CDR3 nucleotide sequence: TGTGCCAGCAGTACCACCTCCAATTGGGGTAATGAAAAACTGTTTTTT. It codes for CASSTTSNWGNEKLFF.

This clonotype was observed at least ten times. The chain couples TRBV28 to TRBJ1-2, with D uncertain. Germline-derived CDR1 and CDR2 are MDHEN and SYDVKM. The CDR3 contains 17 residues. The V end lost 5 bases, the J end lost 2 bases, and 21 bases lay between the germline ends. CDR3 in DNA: TGTGCCAGCAGTCCGGCCCAATTCAGGACCCTAAACTATGGCTACACCTTC. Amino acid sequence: CASSPAQFRTLNYGYTF.

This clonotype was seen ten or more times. CDR3 loop: CASSLARSGLQETQYF. In nucleotides, the CDR3 is TGTGCCAGCAGCTTAGCGAGATCGGGTCTACAAGAGACCCAGTACTTC. The chain combines TRBV7-9 with TRBJ2-5; D ambiguous. The CDR3 runs 16 residues. V lost 0 bases and J lost 2, with 13 bases in between. Germline CDR1 and CDR2: SEHNR and FQNEAQ (reference sequence).